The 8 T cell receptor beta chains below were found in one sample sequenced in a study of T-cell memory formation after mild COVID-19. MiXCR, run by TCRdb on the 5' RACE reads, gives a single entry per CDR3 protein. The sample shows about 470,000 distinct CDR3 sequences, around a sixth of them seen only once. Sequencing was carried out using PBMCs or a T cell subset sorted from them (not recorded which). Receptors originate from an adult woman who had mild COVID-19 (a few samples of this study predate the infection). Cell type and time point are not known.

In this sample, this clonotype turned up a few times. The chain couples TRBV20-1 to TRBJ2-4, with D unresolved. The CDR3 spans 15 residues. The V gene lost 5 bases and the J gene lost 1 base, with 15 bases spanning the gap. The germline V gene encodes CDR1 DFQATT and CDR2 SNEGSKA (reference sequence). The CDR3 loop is CSAGDQVLAKNIQYF. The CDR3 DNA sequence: TGCAGTGCTGGTGACCAGGTTCTGGCCAAAAACATTCAGTACTTC.

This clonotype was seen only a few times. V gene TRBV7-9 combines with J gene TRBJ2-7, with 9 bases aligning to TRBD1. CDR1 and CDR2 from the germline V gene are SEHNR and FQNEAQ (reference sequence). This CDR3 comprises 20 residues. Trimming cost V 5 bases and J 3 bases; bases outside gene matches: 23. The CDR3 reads CASSLGDRGIGKGSNYEQYF. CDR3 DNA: TGTGCCAGCAGCCTGGGCGACAGGGGGATTGGAAAGGGATCGAACTACGAGCAGTACTTC.

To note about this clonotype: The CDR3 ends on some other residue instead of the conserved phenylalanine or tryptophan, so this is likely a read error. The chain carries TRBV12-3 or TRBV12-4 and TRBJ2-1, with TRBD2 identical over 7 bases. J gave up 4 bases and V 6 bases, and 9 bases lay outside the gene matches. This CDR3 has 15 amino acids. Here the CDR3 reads CASRPQRGRYNEQFL. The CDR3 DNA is TGTGCCAGCAGACCCCAGCGGGGCCGTTACAATGAGCAGTTCTTG.

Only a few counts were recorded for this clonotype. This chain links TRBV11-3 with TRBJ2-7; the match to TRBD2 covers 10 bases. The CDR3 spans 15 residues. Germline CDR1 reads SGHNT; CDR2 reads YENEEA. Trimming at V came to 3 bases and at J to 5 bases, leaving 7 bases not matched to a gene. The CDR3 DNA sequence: TGTGCCAGCAGCTTGAGTCTAGCGGGAGTTCACGAGCAGTACTTC. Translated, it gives CASSLSLAGVHEQYF. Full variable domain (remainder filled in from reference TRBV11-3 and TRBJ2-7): EAGVVQSPRYKIIEKKQPVAFWCNPISGHNTLYWYLQNLGQGPELLIRYENEEAVDDSQLPKDRFSAERLKGVDSTLKIQPAELGDSAVYLCASSLSLAGVHEQYFGPGTRLTVT.

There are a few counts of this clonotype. CDR3 sequence reads: CASSSGQGESKNIQYF. As DNA, the CDR3 is TGCGCCAGCAGCTCGGGACAGGGTGAGAGCAAAAACATTCAGTACTTC. The rearrangement links TRBV5-1 to TRBJ2-4, with 9 nucleotides matching TRBD1. CDR3 length: 16 amino acids. V dropped 3 bases and J dropped 3; count of bases not matched to a gene: 7. CDR1 and CDR2 from the germline V gene are SGHRS and YFSETQ.

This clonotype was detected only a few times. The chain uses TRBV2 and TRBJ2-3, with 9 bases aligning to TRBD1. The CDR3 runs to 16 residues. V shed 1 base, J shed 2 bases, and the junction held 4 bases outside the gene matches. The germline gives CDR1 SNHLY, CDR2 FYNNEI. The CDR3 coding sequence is TGTGCCAGCAGTGAAGTCAGGGACAGGGACACAGATACGCAGTATTTT. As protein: CASSEVRDRDTDTQYF. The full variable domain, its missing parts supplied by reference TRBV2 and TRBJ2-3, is EPEVTQTPSHQVTQMGQEVILRCVPISNHLYFYWYRQILGQKVEFLVSFYNNEISEKSEIFDDQFSVERPDGSNFTLKIRSTKLEDSAMYFCASSEVRDRDTDTQYFGPGTRLTVL.

Here the CDR3 reads CASSKAGTVQETQYF. CDR3 coding DNA: TGTGCCAGCAGTAAAGCTGGGACAGTCCAAGAGACCCAGTACTTC. The chain links TRBV12-3 or TRBV12-4 to TRBJ2-5; 7 bases line up with TRBD1. The CDR3 runs to 15 residues. V gave up 5 bases and J gave up 1 base; unmatched junction bases: 7.

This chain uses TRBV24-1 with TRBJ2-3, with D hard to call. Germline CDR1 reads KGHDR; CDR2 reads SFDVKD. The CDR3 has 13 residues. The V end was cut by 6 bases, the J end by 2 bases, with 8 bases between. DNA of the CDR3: TGTGCCACCAGTAACCAATACACAGATACGCAGTATTTT. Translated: CATSNQYTDTQYF.